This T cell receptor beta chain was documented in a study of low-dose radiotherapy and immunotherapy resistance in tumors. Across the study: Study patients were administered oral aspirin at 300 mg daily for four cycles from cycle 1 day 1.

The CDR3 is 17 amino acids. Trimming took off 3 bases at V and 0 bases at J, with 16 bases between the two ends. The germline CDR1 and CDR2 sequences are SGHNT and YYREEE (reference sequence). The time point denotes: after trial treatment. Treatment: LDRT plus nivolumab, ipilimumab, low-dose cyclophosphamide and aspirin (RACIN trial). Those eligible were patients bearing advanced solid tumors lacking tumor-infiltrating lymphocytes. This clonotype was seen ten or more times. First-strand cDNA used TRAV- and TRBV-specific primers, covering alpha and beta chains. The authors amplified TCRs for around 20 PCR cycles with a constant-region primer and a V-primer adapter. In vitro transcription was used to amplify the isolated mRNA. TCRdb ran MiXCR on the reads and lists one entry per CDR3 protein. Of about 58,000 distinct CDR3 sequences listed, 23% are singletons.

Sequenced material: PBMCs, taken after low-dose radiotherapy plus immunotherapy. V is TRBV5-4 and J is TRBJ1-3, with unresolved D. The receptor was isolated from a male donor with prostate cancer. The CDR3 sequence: CASSSGGTSGSGNTIYF. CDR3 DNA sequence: TGTGCCAGCAGCTCCGGCGGAACTAGCGGCTCTGGAAACACCATATATTTT. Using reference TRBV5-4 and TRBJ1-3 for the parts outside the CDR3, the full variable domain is ETGVTQSPTHLIKTRGQQVTLRCSSQSGHNTVSWYQQALGQGPQFIFQYYREEENGRGNFPPRFSGLQFPNYSSELNVNALELDDSALYLCASSSGGTSGSGNTIYFGEGSWLTVV.